This entry lists 20 T cell receptor beta chains sequenced from one sample in a study of OX40 agonist ivuxolimab in advanced cancers. Receptor amplification or capture employed the immunoSEQ multiplex PCR assay. TCRdb took this table from immuneACCESS and kept in-frame rearrangements with V and J called. Such tables lack part of the clones; where checked against another copy, unresolved V genes explain under half of the gap, and the rest is unexplained. The sample data list some 45,000 clones, and roughly 86% of these were observed just once. The ten largest clonotypes hold about 13% of the sample. The input for sequencing was CD4+ or CD8+ T cells sorted from blood, taken in a trial of the OX40 agonist ivuxolimab. Every receptor here comes from an adult with an advanced solid tumor such as melanoma, head and neck, liver or kidney cancer.

About this clone: The sample contains more than one DNA sequence encoding this CDR3. This chain joins TRBV6-5 and TRBJ2-1; TRBD1 matches 7 bases. The V and J ends lost 7 bases and 7 bases, in that order; junction bases with no gene match: 4. CDR1 and CDR2 (germline): MNHEY, SVGAGI. The CDR3 is made up of 12 amino acids. For the CDR3, the DNA is TGTGCCAGCACTACAGGGGAAAATGAGCAGTTCTTC. Translating gives CASTTGENEQFF.

The chain employs TRBV5-6 and TRBJ2-1; no reliable D call. V lost 7 bases, J lost 7 bases, and 21 bases lay in between. Germline V gene data show CDR1 as SGHDT and CDR2 as YYEEEE. This CDR3 has 15 residues. CDR3 DNA sequence: TGTGCCAGCGGAAACCTAGGGCGGCCTCAGAATGAGCAGTTCTTC. As protein: CASGNLGRPQNEQFF. Full variable domain (outside the CDR3, taken from reference TRBV5-6 and TRBJ2-1): DAGVTQSPTHLIKTRGQQVTLRCSPKSGHDTVSWYQQALGQGPQFIFQYYEEEERQRGNFPDRFSGHQFPNYSSELNVNALLLGDSALYLCASGNLGRPQNEQFFGPGTRLTVL.

This chain links TRBV7-8 with TRBJ2-7; D might be TRBD2 (5 bases). This CDR3 comprises 15 residues. Germline-derived CDR1 and CDR2 are SGHVS and FQNEAQ. The V end lost 4 bases, the J end lost 0 bases, and 13 bases lay between the germline ends. CDR3 amino acids: CASSSFDGVSYEQYF. The CDR3 coding sequence is TGTGCCAGCAGCTCGTTTGACGGGGTCTCCTACGAGCAGTACTTC. Drawing the rest from reference TRBV7-8 and TRBJ2-7, the complete variable domain is GAGVSQSPRYKVAKRGQDVALRCDPISGHVSLFWYQQALGQGPEFLTYFQNEAQLDKSGLPSDRFFAERPEGSVSTLKIQRTQQEDSAVYLCASSSFDGVSYEQYFGPGTRLTVT.

The J gene is TRBJ2-1, the V gene TRBV19, with 9 positions matching TRBD1. Germline values: CDR1 LNHDA, CDR2 SQIVND (reference sequence). The trim removed 1 base at V and 8 bases at J, leaving 9 bases unmatched. This CDR3 spans 16 amino acids. CDR3 residues: CASSIVSDRGIHEQFF. CDR3 DNA sequence: TGTGCCAGTAGTATAGTTTCGGACAGGGGTATCCATGAGCAGTTCTTC. The full variable domain, completed using reference TRBV19 and TRBJ2-1, is DGGITQSPKYLFRKEGQNVTLSCEQNLNHDAMYWYRQDPGQGLRLIYYSQIVNDFQKGDIAEGYSVSREKKESFPLTVTSAQKNPTAFYLCASSIVSDRGIHEQFFGPGTRLTVL.

This rearrangement joins TRBV4-3 to TRBJ1-3; D unclear. Germline-derived CDR1 and CDR2 are LGHNA and YSLEER. V was shortened by 0 bases and J by 3 bases, with 15 bases between the two germline ends. There are 17 residues in the CDR3. The CDR3 DNA follows: TGCGCCAGCAGCCAAGATGTGGCGGCAGCCCATGGAAACACCATATATTTT. It is translated as CASSQDVAAAHGNTIYF.

The CDR3 bases are TGTGCCAGCAGTTACGGGAGGAGGTATACAGAGGAGACCCAGTACTTC. It specifies CASSYGRRYTEETQYF. The chain carries TRBV6-5 and TRBJ2-5; a weak D match, TRBD2 (6 bases). Germline values: CDR1 MNHEY, CDR2 SVGAGI. The CDR3 has 16 residues. The ends were cut back, 2 bases at V and 5 bases at J, with 18 bases in the middle.

This clone was picked up one time. The chain is built from TRBV11-2 and TRBJ2-3; 7 bases match TRBD2. Germline V lookup: CDR1 SGHAT, CDR2 FQNNGV. The CDR3 covers 13 residues. V lost 1 base, J lost 6 bases, and 1 base stayed unmatched. The CDR3 bases are TGTGCCAGCAGCTTAGTGGGGGGGGATACGCAGTATTTT. Protein sequence: CASSLVGGDTQYF.

The V gene is TRBV13, the J gene TRBJ2-2, with D possibly being TRBD2 (7 bases). Germline values: CDR1 PRHDT, CDR2 FYEKMQ (reference sequence). This CDR3 comprises 17 residues. V lost 5 bases to trimming and J lost 4 bases, with 20 bases between them. The chain's CDR3 is CASSQDSGGASTGELFF. The CDR3 nucleotides are TGTGCCAGCAGCCAAGATAGTGGGGGGGCCTCCACCGGGGAGCTGTTTTTT.

The chain uses TRBV27 and TRBJ1-5, with 7 bases fitting TRBD1. Germline assignment: CDR1 MNHEY and CDR2 SMNVEV (reference sequence). The V segment lost 6 bases and the J segment 6 bases; nucleotides outside the gene matches: 11. The CDR3 is 15 amino acids. The CDR3 region is CASRPQTGSSQPQHF. In nucleotides, the CDR3 is TGTGCCAGCAGACCTCAGACAGGGAGTAGTCAGCCCCAGCATTTT.

The V gene is TRBV5-6, the J gene TRBJ1-5; tentatively, D is TRBD1 (6 bases). The V and J ends lost 3 bases and 0 bases respectively, with 13 bases between them. The CDR3 contains 16 residues. Germline CDR1 SGHDT, CDR2 YYEEEE. This CDR3 is CASSWGGPYSNQPQHF. The CDR3 DNA sequence: TGTGCCAGCAGCTGGGGGGGGCCCTATAGCAATCAGCCCCAGCATTTT. The complete variable domain, with remaining parts taken from reference TRBV5-6 and TRBJ1-5, reads DAGVTQSPTHLIKTRGQQVTLRCSPKSGHDTVSWYQQALGQGPQFIFQYYEEEERQRGNFPDRFSGHQFPNYSSELNVNALLLGDSALYLCASSWGGPYSNQPQHFGDGTRLSIL.

V usage is TRBV6-5 and J usage is TRBJ1-1; a possible D gene is TRBD1 (5 bases). V dropped 4 bases and J dropped 3 bases, with 15 bases sitting between them. CDR1 and CDR2 (germline): MNHEY, SVGAGI. The CDR3 consists of 15 residues. CDR3 in amino acids: CASSLGRQGDTEAFF. Here the CDR3 DNA reads TGTGCCAGCAGTTTGGGCCGCCAGGGAGACACTGAAGCTTTCTTT.

V and J are TRBV4-3 and TRBJ2-5, with 8 bases identical to TRBD1. CDR1 and CDR2 (germline): LGHNA, YSLEER. This CDR3 has 15 residues. V shed 0 bases, J shed 10 bases, and the junction held 10 bases outside the gene matches. In nucleotides, the CDR3 is TGCGCCAGCAGCCAAGATGAACCGCGGACAGGGTACCAGTACTTC. Translated, it gives CASSQDEPRTGYQYF.

V is TRBV7-8 and J is TRBJ2-1; D not certain. The CDR3 covers 16 residues. Germline V lookup: CDR1 SGHVS, CDR2 FQNEAQ. The V end lost 2 bases, the J end lost 4 bases, and 15 bases lay between the germline ends. The CDR3 nucleotides are TGTGCCAGCAGCTTATACGGCCAGTTCTTATACAATGAGCAGTTCTTC. Protein: CASSLYGQFLYNEQFF.

V usage is TRBV5-6 and J usage is TRBJ1-1; D is undetermined. The CDR3 has 14 residues. CDR1 SGHDT and CDR2 YYEEEE come from the germline V gene. V was trimmed by 4 bases and J by 2 bases, leaving 12 bases between them. The CDR3 loop is CASSIVGQNTEAFF. DNA of the CDR3: TGTGCCAGCAGCATCGTGGGTCAAAACACTGAAGCTTTCTTT.

V usage is TRBV10-3 and J usage is TRBJ2-7, with 9 bases fitting TRBD1. The CDR3 sequence is 16 residues long. Unmatched junction bases numbered 8, after V lost 2 bases and J lost 3 bases. Germline values: CDR1 ENHRY, CDR2 SYGVKD. CDR3 region: CAISEELGDRVYEQYF. The CDR3 nucleotides read TGTGCCATCAGTGAGGAGTTGGGGGACAGGGTCTACGAGCAGTACTTC.

The V gene is TRBV5-4, the J gene TRBJ1-2; 10 positions agree with TRBD1. The CDR3 length is 15 residues. Unmatched junction bases numbered 10, after V lost 4 bases and J lost 7 bases. CDR1 is SGHNT, CDR2 YYREEE, per germline (reference sequence). The CDR3 spells CASSRTTGGSSGYTF. CDR3 nucleotides: TGTGCCAGCAGCCGTACGACAGGGGGCTCCTCTGGCTACACCTTC.

V is TRBV11-2 and J is TRBJ2-7, with a possible D match to TRBD1 (7 bases). The V and J ends lost 2 bases and 5 bases respectively, with 19 bases between them. Looked up from germline, CDR1 is SGHAT and CDR2 is FQNNGV. The length of the CDR3 is 16 residues. The CDR3 spells CASSLLSGGKIDEQYF. The DNA of the CDR3 is TGTGCCAGCAGCTTATTATCAGGGGGGAAGATCGACGAGCAGTACTTC. Together with reference TRBV11-2 and TRBJ2-7, the CDR3 gives the full variable domain: EAGVAQSPRYKIIEKRQSVAFWCNPISGHATLYWYQQILGQGPKLLIQFQNNGVVDDSQLPKDRFSAERLKGVDSTLKIQPAKLEDSAVYLCASSLLSGGKIDEQYFGPGTRLTVT.

A single count supports this clone. V and J are TRBV27 and TRBJ2-1; 7 bases fit TRBD1. The trim removed 2 bases at V and 3 bases at J, leaving 4 bases unmatched. CDR3 length: 15 residues. CDR1 is MNHEY and CDR2 is SMNVEV in the germline V gene (reference sequence). The chain's CDR3 is CASSLVAGGYNEQFF. The CDR3 bases are TGTGCCAGCAGTTTAGTGGCAGGGGGCTACAATGAGCAGTTCTTC.

This clone was seen only a few times. The CDR3 DNA is TGTGCCAGCGTCCAGGGGTACGATCAGCCCCAGCATTTT. Protein: CASVQGYDQPQHF. V usage is TRBV28 and J usage is TRBJ1-5; D is possibly TRBD1 (6 bases). Trimming took off 8 bases at V and 5 bases at J, with 13 bases between the two ends. This CDR3 is built from 13 residues. The germline CDR1 and CDR2 sequences are MDHEN and SYDVKM.

The chain employs TRBV27 and TRBJ1-2; D is ambiguous. Trimming left V 3 bases short and J 6 bases short, with 20 bases between. The CDR3 is made up of 16 amino acids. Per germline, CDR1 MNHEY and CDR2 SMNVEV (reference sequence). The DNA for the CDR3 is TGTGCCAGCAGTTTCGCATCGGGTTACTACTTTGATGGCTACACCTTC. Residues: CASSFASGYYFDGYTF.